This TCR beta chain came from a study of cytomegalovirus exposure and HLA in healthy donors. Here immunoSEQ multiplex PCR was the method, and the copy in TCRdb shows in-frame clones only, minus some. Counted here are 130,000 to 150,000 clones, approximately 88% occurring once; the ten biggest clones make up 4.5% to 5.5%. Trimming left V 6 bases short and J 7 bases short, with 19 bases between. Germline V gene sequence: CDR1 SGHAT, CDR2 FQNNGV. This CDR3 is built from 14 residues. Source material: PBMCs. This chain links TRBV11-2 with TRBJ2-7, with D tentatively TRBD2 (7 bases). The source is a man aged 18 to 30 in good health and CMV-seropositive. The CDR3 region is CASRERGGPEEQYF. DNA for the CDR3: TGTGCCAGCAGAGAGAGGGGGGGGCCGGAGGAGCAGTACTTC. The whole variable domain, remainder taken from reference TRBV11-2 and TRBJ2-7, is EAGVAQSPRYKIIEKRQSVAFWCNPISGHATLYWYQQILGQGPKLLIQFQNNGVVDDSQLPKDRFSAERLKGVDSTLKIQPAKLEDSAVYLCASRERGGPEEQYFGPGTRLTVT.